Listed below are T cell receptor beta chains from one sample, sequenced in a study of cytomegalovirus exposure and HLA in healthy donors. Clones were sequenced by immunoSEQ multiplex PCR, and TCRdb holds only the in-frame ones, with some missing. The repertoire consists of more than 85,000 clones, with over 85% occurring once and the leading ten covering 1.9%. The sequenced sample was PBMCs. Receptors were obtained from a woman in her late teens or twenties in good health and CMV-seronegative. CDR3s include the opening cysteine and the closing phenylalanine or tryptophan. A D gene is named only where the DNA matches it firmly. The listing skips clone size in some rows; elsewhere it reads once, few, many or a size class.

>-|TRBV9|TRBJ1-5|-
CASSPGVSNQPQHF
TGTGCCAGCAGCCCAGGGGTAAGCAATCAGCCCCAGCATTTT
>-|TRBV9|TRBJ1-5|-
CASSPGPEGQPQHF
TGTGCCAGCAGCCCGGGTCCGGAGGGGCAGCCCCAGCATTTT
>-|TRBV12-2|TRBJ2-7|-
CARLTHPPDRSMEQYF
TGTGCAAGACTCACTCACCCCCCGGACAGGTCAATGGAGCAGTACTTC
>TRBD1|TRBV28|TRBJ2-7|-
CASTRGGTGAYEQYF
TGTGCCAGCACTCGGGGCGGGACAGGAGCCTACGAGCAGTACTTC
>-|TRBV28|TRBJ1-1|-
CASSNDDRELFNTEAFF
TGTGCCAGCAGTAATGATGACAGAGAGCTGTTTAACACTGAAGCTTTCTTT
>TRBD1|TRBV10-3|TRBJ2-7|-
CAISEFKGQGASHEYF
TGTGCCATCAGTGAGTTTAAGGGACAGGGTGCCTCTCACGAGTACTTC
>-|TRBV7-2|TRBJ2-3|-
CASSTSAYDTQYF
TGTGCCAGCAGCACTAGTGCCTACGATACGCAGTATTTT
>-|TRBV7-3|TRBJ1-6|-
CASSLGAANSPLHF
TGTGCCAGCAGCTTAGGGGCTGCTAATTCACCCCTCCACTTT
>-|TRBV5-1|TRBJ2-2|-
CASSLDLSGELFF
TGCGCCAGCAGCTTGGACCTCAGCGGGGAGCTGTTTTTT
>-|TRBV29-1|TRBJ2-1|-
CSVEQSADSYNEQFF
TGCAGCGTCGAACAGTCCGCGGACTCCTACAATGAGCAGTTCTTC
>-|TRBV19|TRBJ2-7|-
CASSMVAGLPYEQYF
TGTGCCAGTAGTATGGTGGCGGGCCTGCCCTACGAGCAGTACTTC
>TRBD1|TRBV28|TRBJ1-2|-
CASSTREIITGGKGYTF
TGTGCCAGCAGCACTAGGGAAATTATCACAGGGGGGAAAGGCTACACCTTC
>-|TRBV27|TRBJ1-2|-
CASSLRARVWSYGYTF
TGTGCCAGCAGTTTACGGGCGCGGGTGTGGAGCTATGGCTACACCTTC
>-|TRBV7-9|TRBJ2-1|-
CASSSNLGAHYNEQFF
TGTGCCAGCAGCTCGAATCTGGGGGCTCACTACAATGAGCAGTTCTTC
>TRBD2|TRBV4-1|TRBJ2-2|-
CASSQEGGTSNTGELFF
TGCGCCAGCAGCCAAGAGGGGGGGACTTCTAACACCGGGGAGCTGTTTTTT
>-|TRBV4-1|TRBJ1-2|-
CASSSRGKGPLNYGYTF
TGCGCCAGCAGCTCACGCGGTAAGGGGCCCCTTAACTATGGCTACACCTTC
>-|TRBV7-2|TRBJ2-7|-
CASSFSLTGEQYF
TGTGCCAGCAGCTTTTCACTCACCGGGGAGCAGTACTTC
>TRBD1|TRBV7-9|TRBJ2-7|-
CASSPPGQGVGEQYF
TGTGCCAGCAGCCCCCCGGGACAGGGTGTAGGCGAGCAGTACTTC
>-|TRBV6-6|TRBJ1-2|-
CASSPQRLSYGYTF
TGTGCCAGCAGCCCCCAGAGGCTTAGCTATGGCTACACCTTC
>-|TRBV28|TRBJ2-6|-
CASSRGGSGANVLTF
TGTGCCAGCAGTAGAGGGGGCTCTGGGGCCAACGTCCTGACTTTC
>TRBD1|TRBV7-9|TRBJ1-1|-
CASSLTGTVTEAFF
TGTGCCAGCAGCTTAACCGGGACAGTCACTGAAGCTTTCTTT
>-|TRBV7-6|TRBJ1-2|few
CASSLDGGDGYTF
TGTGCCAGCAGCTTGGACGGGGGAGATGGCTACACCTTC
>TRBD1|TRBV5-1|TRBJ2-1|-
CASSSTGVKGNEQFF
TGCGCCAGCAGCTCTACAGGGGTAAAAGGCAATGAGCAGTTCTTC
>TRBD1|TRBV27|TRBJ2-7|-
CASSDWDRGSYEQYF
TGTGCCAGCAGTGACTGGGACAGGGGTTCCTACGAGCAGTACTTC
>-|TRBV6-5|TRBJ1-1|-
CASNGRGHEAFF
TGTGCCAGCAACGGTCGCGGACATGAAGCTTTCTTT
>TRBD2|TRBV2|TRBJ2-7|-
CASRGTSGYYEQYF
TGTGCCAGCAGAGGGACTAGCGGTTACTACGAGCAGTACTTC
>TRBD2|TRBV6-5|TRBJ2-1|-
CASSARLAGGNEQFF
TGTGCCAGCAGTGCCAGACTAGCGGGAGGGAATGAGCAGTTCTTC
>-|TRBV6-1|TRBJ2-2|few
CASGGEDGTGELFF
TGTGCCAGCGGAGGGGAAGACGGAACCGGGGAGCTGTTTTTT
>-|TRBV5-3|TRBJ1-1|-
CARSGASTRMNTEAFF
TGTGCCAGAAGCGGGGCCTCGACCCGCATGAACACTGAAGCTTTCTTT
>-|TRBV11-3|TRBJ1-1|-
CAWGGEENTEAFF
TGTGCCTGGGGGGGCGAGGAGAACACTGAAGCTTTCTTT
>-|TRBV7-9|TRBJ1-3|-
CASSRGPDPSPSGNTIYF
TGTGCCAGCAGCCGCGGACCAGACCCTAGCCCTTCTGGAAACACCATATATTTT
>TRBD1|TRBV28|TRBJ1-5|once
CASSSGQGGQPQHF
TGTGCCAGCAGTTCCGGACAGGGAGGTCAGCCCCAGCATTTT
>TRBD1|TRBV7-2|TRBJ2-1|-
CASSLWLGQGFF
TGTGCCAGCAGCTTATGGTTGGGACAGGGGTTCTTC
>-|TRBV19|TRBJ1-2|-
CASSPGGGYTF
TGTGCCAGTAGTCCCGGCGGGGGCTACACCTTC
>TRBD1|TRBV2|TRBJ2-3|-
CASSDGQGGTDTQYF
TGTGCCAGCAGTGATGGACAGGGGGGGACAGATACGCAGTATTTT
>-|TRBV6-6|TRBJ1-5|-
CASEPRVNQPQHF
TGTGCCAGCGAGCCCAGGGTCAATCAGCCCCAGCATTTT
>TRBD1|TRBV6-1|TRBJ1-2|-
CASSELYRGDGYTF
TGTGCCAGCAGTGAACTTTACAGGGGAGATGGCTACACCTTC
>TRBD2|TRBV4-3|TRBJ2-3|-
CASSRQRGASGSTDTQYF
TGCGCCAGCAGCCGCCAGCGCGGGGCTAGCGGAAGCACAGATACGCAGTATTTT
>-|TRBV9|TRBJ2-1|-
CASSSAFDGESYNEQFF
TGTGCCAGCAGTTCCGCTTTCGACGGGGAGAGCTACAATGAGCAGTTCTTC
>-|TRBV30|TRBJ2-5|-
CAWSGSRETQYF
TGTGCCTGGAGCGGGAGTAGGGAGACCCAGTACTTC
>-|TRBV2|TRBJ1-6|-
CASRGRDYNSPLHF
TGTGCCAGCAGAGGCAGGGACTATAATTCACCCCTCCACTTT
>-|TRBV27|TRBJ2-1|once
CASSADFYNEQFF
TGTGCCAGCAGTGCCGACTTCTACAATGAGCAGTTCTTC
>-|TRBV4-3|TRBJ1-2|-
CASSQLPKWGGGGYTF
TGCGCCAGCAGCCAACTCCCTAAATGGGGGGGAGGTGGCTACACCTTC
>-|TRBV5-6|TRBJ2-6|once
CASSLGVASTGANVLTF
TGTGCCAGCAGCTTGGGAGTCGCTTCGACTGGGGCCAACGTCCTGACTTTC
>-|TRBV28|TRBJ2-2|-
CASSFRAKRVITGELFF
TGTGCCAGCAGTTTTAGGGCAAAGCGGGTGATTACCGGGGAGCTGTTTTTT
>-|TRBV18|TRBJ1-1|-
CASSTGITNTEAFF
TGTGCCAGCTCAACAGGGATTACGAACACTGAAGCTTTCTTT
>-|TRBV21-1|TRBJ1-4|-
CASSKKGGRGGTTTNEKLFF
TGTGCCAGCAGCAAAAAGGGCGGACGAGGAGGGACCACAACTAATGAAAAACTGTTTTTT
>-|TRBV5-5|TRBJ1-1|few
CASSLVPRVEAFF
TGTGCCAGCAGCTTGGTACCCAGGGTGGAAGCTTTCTTT
>-|TRBV28|TRBJ1-2|-
CASSFVRGVGGYTF
TGTGCCAGCAGTTTTGTCAGGGGAGTGGGGGGCTACACCTTC
>TRBD2|TRBV2|TRBJ2-5|-
CASSGTRGETQYF
TGTGCCAGCAGTGGGACGCGGGGGGAGACCCAGTACTTC